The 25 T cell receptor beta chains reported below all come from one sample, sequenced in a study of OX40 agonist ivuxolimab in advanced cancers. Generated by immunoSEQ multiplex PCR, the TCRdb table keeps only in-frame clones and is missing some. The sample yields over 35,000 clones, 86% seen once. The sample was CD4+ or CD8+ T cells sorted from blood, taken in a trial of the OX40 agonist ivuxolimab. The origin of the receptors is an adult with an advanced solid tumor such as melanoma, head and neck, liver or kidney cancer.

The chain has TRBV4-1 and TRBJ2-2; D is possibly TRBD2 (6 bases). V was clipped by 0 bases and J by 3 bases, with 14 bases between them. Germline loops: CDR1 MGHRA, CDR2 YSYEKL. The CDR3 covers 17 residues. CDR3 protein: CASSQDSGRGDTGELFF. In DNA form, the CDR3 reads TGCGCCAGCAGCCAAGACAGTGGGCGGGGTGACACCGGGGAGCTGTTTTTT.

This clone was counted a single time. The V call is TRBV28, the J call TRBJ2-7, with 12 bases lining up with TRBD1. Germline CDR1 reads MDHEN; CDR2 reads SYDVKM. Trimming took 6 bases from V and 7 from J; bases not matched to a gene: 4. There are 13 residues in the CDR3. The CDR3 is CASRGTGGSEQYF. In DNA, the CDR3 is TGTGCCAGCAGGGGGACAGGGGGCAGTGAGCAGTACTTC.

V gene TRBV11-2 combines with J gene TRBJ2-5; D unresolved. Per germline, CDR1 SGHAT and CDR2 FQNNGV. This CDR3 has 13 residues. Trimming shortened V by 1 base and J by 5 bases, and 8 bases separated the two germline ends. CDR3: CASSLGSRETQYF. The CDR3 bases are TGTGCCAGCAGCTTAGGCTCCCGCGAGACCCAGTACTTC. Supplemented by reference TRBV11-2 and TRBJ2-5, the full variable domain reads EAGVAQSPRYKIIEKRQSVAFWCNPISGHATLYWYQQILGQGPKLLIQFQNNGVVDDSQLPKDRFSAERLKGVDSTLKIQPAKLEDSAVYLCASSLGSRETQYFGPGTRLLVL.

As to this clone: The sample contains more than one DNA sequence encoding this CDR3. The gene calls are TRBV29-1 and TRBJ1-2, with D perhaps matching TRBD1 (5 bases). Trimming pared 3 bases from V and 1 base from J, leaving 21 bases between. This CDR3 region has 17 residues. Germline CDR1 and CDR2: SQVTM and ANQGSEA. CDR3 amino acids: CSVELMELDKLNYGYTF. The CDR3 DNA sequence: TGCAGCGTTGAGCTTATGGAGTTGGACAAACTTAACTATGGCTACACCTTC. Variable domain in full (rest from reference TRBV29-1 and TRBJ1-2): SAVISQKPSRDICQRGTSLTIQCQVDSQVTMMFWYRQQPGQSLTLIATANQGSEATYESGFVIDKFPISRPNLTFSTLTVSNMSPEDSSIYLCSVELMELDKLNYGYTFGSGTRLTVV.

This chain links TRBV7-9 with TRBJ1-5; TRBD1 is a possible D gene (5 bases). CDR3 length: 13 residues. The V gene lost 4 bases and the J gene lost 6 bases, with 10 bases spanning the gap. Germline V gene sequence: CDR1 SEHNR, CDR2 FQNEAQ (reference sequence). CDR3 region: CASSSGPVQPQHF. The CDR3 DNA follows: TGTGCCAGCAGCTCAGGGCCCGTTCAGCCCCAGCATTTT. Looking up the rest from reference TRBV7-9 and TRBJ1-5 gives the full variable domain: DTGVSQNPRHKITKRGQNVTFRCDPISEHNRLYWYRQTLGQGPEFLTYFQNEAQLEKSRLLSDRFSAERPKGSFSTLEIQRTEQGDSAMYLCASSSGPVQPQHFGDGTRLSIL.

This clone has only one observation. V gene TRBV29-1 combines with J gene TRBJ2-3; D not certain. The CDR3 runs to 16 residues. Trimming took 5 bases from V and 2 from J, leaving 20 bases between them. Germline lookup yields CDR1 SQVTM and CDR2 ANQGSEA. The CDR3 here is CSVRLRGRYYTDTQYF. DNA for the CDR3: TGCAGCGTTCGTCTGAGAGGCAGGTACTACACAGATACGCAGTATTTT.

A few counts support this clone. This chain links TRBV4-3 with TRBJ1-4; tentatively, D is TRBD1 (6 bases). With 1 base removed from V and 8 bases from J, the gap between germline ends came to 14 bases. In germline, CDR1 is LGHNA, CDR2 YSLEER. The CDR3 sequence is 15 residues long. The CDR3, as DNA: TGCGCCAGCAGCCAAGCCGGCAGGGGCGACGAAAAACTGTTTTTT. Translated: CASSQAGRGDEKLFF.

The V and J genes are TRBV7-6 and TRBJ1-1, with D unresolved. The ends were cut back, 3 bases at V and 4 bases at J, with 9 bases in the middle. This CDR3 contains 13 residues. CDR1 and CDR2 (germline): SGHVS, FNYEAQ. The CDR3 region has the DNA TGTGCCAGCAGCTTCCCCCCGGCCACTGAAGCTTTCTTT. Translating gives CASSFPPATEAFF.

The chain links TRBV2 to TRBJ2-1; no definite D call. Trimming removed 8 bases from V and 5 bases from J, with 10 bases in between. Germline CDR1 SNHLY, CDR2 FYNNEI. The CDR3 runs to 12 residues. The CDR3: CASVEVNNEQFF. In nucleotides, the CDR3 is TGTGCCAGCGTGGAAGTGAACAATGAGCAGTTCTTC.

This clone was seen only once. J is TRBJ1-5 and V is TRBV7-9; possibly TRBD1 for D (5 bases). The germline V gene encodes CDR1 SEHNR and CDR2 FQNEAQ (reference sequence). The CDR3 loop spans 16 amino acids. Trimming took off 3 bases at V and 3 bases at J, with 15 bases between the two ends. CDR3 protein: CASSLGSTGLNQPQHF. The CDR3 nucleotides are TGTGCCAGCAGCTTGGGATCAACAGGCCTCAATCAGCCCCAGCATTTT. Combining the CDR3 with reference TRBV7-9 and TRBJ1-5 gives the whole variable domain DTGVSQNPRHKITKRGQNVTFRCDPISEHNRLYWYRQTLGQGPEFLTYFQNEAQLEKSRLLSDRFSAERPKGSFSTLEIQRTEQGDSAMYLCASSLGSTGLNQPQHFGDGTRLSIL.

The CDR3 DNA reads as TGTGCCAGCAGTCCAGGACGCACCGGGGAGCTGTTTTTT. It encodes CASSPGRTGELFF. This chain connects TRBV7-3 to TRBJ2-2, with D uncertain. CDR3 length: 13 residues. Trimming shortened V by 6 bases and J by 4 bases, and 9 bases separated the two germline ends. CDR1 SGHTA and CDR2 FQGTGA come from the germline V gene.

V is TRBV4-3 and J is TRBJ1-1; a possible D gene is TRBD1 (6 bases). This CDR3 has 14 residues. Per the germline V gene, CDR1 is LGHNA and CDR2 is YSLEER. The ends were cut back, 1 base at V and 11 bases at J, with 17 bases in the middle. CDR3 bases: TGCGCCAGCAGCCAAGGCTGGGGGGGGGCGGTTGCTTTCTTT. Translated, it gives CASSQGWGGAVAFF.

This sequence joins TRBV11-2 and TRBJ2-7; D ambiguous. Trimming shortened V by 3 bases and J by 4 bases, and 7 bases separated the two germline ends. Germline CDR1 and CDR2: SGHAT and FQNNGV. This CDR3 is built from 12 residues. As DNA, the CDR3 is TGTGCCAGCAGCTTTCCCGGGTACGAGCAGTACGTC. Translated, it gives CASSFPGYEQYV.

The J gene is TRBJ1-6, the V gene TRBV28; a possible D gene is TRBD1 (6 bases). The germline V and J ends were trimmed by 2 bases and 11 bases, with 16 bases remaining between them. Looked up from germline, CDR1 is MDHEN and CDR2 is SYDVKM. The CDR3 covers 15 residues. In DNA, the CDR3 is TGTGCCAGCAGTTTAATGGGCCAGGGGTTGCCACCCCTCCACTTT. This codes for CASSLMGQGLPPLHF.

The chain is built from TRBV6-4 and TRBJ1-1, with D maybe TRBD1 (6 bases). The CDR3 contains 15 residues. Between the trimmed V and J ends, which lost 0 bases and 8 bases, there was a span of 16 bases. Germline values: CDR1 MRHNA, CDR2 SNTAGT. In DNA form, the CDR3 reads TGTGCCAGCAGTGACTCCTTCCGGGACACCGTGGAAGCTTTCTTT. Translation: CASSDSFRDTVEAFF.

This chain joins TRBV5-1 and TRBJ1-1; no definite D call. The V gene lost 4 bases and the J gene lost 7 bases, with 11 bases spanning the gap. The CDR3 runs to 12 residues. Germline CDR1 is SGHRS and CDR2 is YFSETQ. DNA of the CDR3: TGCGCCAGCAGCCCCCCCGATTATGAAGCTTTCTTT. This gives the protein CASSPPDYEAFF.

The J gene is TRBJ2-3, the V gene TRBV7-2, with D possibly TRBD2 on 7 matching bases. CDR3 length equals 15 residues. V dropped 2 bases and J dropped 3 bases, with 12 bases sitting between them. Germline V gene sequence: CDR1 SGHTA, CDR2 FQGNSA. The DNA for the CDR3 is TGTGCCAGCAGCTTATGGGGAGGGGGGACAGATACGCAGTATTTT. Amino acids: CASSLWGGGTDTQYF.

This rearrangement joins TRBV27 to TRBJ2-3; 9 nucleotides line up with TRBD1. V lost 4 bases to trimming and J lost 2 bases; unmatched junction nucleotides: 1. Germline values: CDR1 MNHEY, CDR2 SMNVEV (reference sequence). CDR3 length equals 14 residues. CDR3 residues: CASSWTGDTDTQYF. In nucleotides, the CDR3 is TGTGCCAGCAGTTGGACAGGGGACACAGATACGCAGTATTTT.

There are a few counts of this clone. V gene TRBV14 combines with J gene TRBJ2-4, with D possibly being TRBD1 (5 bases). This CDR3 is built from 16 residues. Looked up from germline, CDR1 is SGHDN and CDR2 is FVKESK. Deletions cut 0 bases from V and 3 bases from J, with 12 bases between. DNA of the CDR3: TGTGCCAGCAGCCAAGACAGGGATTACGACAAAAACATTCAGTACTTC. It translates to CASSQDRDYDKNIQYF.

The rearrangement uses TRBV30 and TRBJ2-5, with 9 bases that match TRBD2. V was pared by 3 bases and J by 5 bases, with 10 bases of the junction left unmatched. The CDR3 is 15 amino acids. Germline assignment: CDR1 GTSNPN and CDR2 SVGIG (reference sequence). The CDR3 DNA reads TGTGCCTGGAGCAACGCGGGGGGGCCGGGGGAGACCCAGTACTTC. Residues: CAWSNAGGPGETQYF.

The CDR3 region is CASSRGQGADWANVLTF. CDR3 coding DNA: TGTGCCAGCAGCCGTGGACAGGGGGCGGATTGGGCCAACGTCCTGACTTTC. The V and J genes are TRBV7-6 and TRBJ2-6; 11 bases are a match to TRBD1. J lost 5 bases, V lost 5 bases, and 8 bases had no gene match. CDR1 is SGHVS, CDR2 FNYEAQ, per germline. CDR3 size: 17 residues.

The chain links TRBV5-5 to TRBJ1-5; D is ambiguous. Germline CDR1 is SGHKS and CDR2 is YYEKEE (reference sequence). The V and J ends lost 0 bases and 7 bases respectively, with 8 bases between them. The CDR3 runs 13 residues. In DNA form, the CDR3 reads TGTGCCAGCAGCTTGGGGATAGGACAGCCCCAGCATTTT. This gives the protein CASSLGIGQPQHF.

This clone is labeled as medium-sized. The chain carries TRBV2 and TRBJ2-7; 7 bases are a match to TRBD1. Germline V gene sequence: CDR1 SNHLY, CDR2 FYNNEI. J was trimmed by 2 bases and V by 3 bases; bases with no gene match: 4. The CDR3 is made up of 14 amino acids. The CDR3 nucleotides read TGTGCCAGCAGTGATGGGGACAGAGCCTACGAGCAGTACTTC. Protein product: CASSDGDRAYEQYF. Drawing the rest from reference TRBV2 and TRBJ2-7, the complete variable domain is EPEVTQTPSHQVTQMGQEVILRCVPISNHLYFYWYRQILGQKVEFLVSFYNNEISEKSEIFDDQFSVERPDGSNFTLKIRSTKLEDSAMYFCASSDGDRAYEQYFGPGTRLTVT.

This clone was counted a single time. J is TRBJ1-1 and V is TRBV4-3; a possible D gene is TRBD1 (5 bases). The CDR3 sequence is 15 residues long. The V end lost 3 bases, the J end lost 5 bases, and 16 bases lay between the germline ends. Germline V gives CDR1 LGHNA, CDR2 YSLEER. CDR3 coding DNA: TGCGCCAGCAGCCAGGACACAGTAACCACTACTGAAGCTTTCTTT. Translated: CASSQDTVTTTEAFF.

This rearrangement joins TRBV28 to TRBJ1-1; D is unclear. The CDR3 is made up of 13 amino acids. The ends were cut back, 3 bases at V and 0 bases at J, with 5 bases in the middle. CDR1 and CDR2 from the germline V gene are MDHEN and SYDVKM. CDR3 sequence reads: CASSFIMNTEAFF. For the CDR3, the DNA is TGTGCCAGCAGTTTCATTATGAACACTGAAGCTTTCTTT.